The entry that follows covers one T cell receptor beta chain sequence. PCR involved 60 Vbeta and 13 Jbeta primers. Measured with immunoSEQ multiplex PCR; TCRdb has only the in-frame clones, and not every one. This table has 180,000 or so clones, around 80% appearing once. V dropped 5 bases and J dropped 5; count of bases not matched to a gene: 8. CDR1 and CDR2 from the germline V gene are SGHVS and FNYEAQ. There are 17 residues in the CDR3. The data belong to a study of cytomegalovirus exposure and HLA in healthy donors. The J gene is TRBJ2-5, the V gene TRBV7-6; 16 bases agree with TRBD2. The sample taken for sequencing was PBMCs. The source is a girl under 18 in good health and CMV-seropositive. DNA for the CDR3: TGTGCCAGCAGCCCCCAGGGACTAGCGGGAGGGCGGGAGACCCAGTACTTC. Translating gives CASSPQGLAGGRETQYF. Drawing the rest from reference TRBV7-6 and TRBJ2-5, the complete variable domain is GAGVSQSPRYKVTKRGQDVALRCDPISGHVSLYWYRQALGQGPEFLTYFNYEAQQDKSGLPNDRFSAERPEGSISTLTIQRTEQRDSAMYRCASSPQGLAGGRETQYFGPGTRLLVL.